This T cell receptor beta chain derives from a study of CD8 T cells in ankylosing spondylitis. Overall study findings and caveats: Seven or eight highly homologous variants formed a TCR beta motif that appeared characteristic of ankylosing spondylitis blood.

The CDR3 is made up of 16 amino acids. Germline CDR1 reads SGHTA; CDR2 reads FQGTGA. V was shortened by 6 bases and J by 0 bases, with 16 bases between the two germline ends. This clonotype was counted at least ten times. Its antigen is currently unknown. TCRdb processed the 5' RACE reads anew with MiXCR; each CDR3 protein has one entry. The sample holds fewer than 550,000 distinct CDR3 sequences; approximately 5.3% are singletons and the top ten take under 4.5%. The sequenced sample was blood, either unsorted or a sorted T cell fraction (not recorded which). The chain recombines TRBV7-3 with TRBJ2-3, with D unresolved. The TCR sequence derives from a male donor with ankylosing spondylitis. The CDR3 nucleotides are TGTGCCAGCAGTCCCCTTGGCCGTGGGAGCACAGATACGCAGTATTTT. As protein: CASSPLGRGSTDTQYF.